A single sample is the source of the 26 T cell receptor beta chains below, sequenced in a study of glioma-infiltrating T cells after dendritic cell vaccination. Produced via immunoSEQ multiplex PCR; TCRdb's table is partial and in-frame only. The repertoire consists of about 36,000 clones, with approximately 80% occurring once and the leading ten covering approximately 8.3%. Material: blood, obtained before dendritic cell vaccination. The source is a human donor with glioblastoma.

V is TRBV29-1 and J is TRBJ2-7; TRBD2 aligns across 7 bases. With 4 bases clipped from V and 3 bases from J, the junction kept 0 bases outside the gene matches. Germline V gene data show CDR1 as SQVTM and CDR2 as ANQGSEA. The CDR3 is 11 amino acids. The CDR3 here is CSVGGGYEQYF. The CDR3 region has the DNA TGCAGCGTTGGCGGGGGCTACGAGCAGTACTTC.

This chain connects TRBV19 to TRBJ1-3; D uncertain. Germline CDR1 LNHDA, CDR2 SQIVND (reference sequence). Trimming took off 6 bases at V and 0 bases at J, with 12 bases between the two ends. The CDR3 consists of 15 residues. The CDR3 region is CASSLSVTSGNTIYF. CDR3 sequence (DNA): TGTGCCAGTAGCCTTTCAGTTACCTCTGGAAACACCATATATTTT.

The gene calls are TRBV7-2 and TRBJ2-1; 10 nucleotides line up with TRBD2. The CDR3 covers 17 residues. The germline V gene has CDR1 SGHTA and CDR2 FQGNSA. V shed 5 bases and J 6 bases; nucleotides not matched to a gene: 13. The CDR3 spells CASSTGGGLAKGNEQFF. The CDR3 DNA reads TGTGCCAGCAGCACGGGGGGGGGACTAGCGAAGGGCAATGAGCAGTTCTTC.

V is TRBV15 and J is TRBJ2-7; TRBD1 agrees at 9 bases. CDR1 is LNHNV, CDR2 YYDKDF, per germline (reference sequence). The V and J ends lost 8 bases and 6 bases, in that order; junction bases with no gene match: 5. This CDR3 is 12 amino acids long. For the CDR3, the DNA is TGTGCCACCGGAAGGACAGGGGTCGAGCAGTACTTC. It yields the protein CATGRTGVEQYF.

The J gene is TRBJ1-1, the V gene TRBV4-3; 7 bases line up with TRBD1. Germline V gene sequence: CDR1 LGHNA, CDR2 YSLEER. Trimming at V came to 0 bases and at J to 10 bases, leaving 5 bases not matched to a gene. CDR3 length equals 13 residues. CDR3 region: CASSQDRGWGAFF. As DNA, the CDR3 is TGCGCCAGCAGCCAAGACAGGGGGTGGGGAGCTTTCTTT.

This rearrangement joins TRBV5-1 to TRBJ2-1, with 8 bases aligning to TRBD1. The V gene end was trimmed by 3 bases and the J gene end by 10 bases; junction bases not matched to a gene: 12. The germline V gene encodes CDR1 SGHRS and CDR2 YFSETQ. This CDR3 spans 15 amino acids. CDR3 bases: TGCGCCAGCAGCTCCCGACAGGGGCCGAATAGAGAGCAGTTCTTC. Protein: CASSSRQGPNREQFF.

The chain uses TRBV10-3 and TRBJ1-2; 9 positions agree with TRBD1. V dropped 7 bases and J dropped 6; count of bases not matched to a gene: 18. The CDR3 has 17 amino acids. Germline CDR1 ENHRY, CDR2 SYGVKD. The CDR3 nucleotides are TGTGCCATCACCCGGGACAGGGTGTTCGGGGCTGATAATGGCTACACCTTC. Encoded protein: CAITRDRVFGADNGYTF.

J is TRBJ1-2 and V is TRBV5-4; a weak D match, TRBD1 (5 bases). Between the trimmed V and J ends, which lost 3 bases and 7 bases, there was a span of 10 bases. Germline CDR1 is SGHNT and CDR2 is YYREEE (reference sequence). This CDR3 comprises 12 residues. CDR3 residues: CASSSGLAGYTF. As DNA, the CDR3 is TGTGCCAGCAGCTCAGGGCTGGCTGGCTACACCTTC.

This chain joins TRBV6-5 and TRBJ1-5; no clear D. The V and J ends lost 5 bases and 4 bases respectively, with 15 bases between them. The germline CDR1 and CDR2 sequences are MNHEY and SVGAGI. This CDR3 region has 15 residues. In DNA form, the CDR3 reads TGTGCCAGCAGTCCGGGATTTACGCCTAATCAGCCCCAGCATTTT. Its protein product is CASSPGFTPNQPQHF.

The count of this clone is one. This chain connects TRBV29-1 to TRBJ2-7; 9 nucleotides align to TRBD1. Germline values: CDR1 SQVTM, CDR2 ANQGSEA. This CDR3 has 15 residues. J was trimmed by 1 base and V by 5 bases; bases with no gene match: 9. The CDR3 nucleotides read TGCAGCGTTTCTGACACCGGGACAGGGTCCTACGAGCAGTACTTC. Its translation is CSVSDTGTGSYEQYF.

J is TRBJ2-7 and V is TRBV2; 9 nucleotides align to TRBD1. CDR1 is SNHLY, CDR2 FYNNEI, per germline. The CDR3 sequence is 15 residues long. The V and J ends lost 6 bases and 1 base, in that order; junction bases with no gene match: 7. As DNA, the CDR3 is TGTGCCAGCAGCCTGGGACAGGGAGGATCCTACGAGCAGTACTTC. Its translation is CASSLGQGGSYEQYF.

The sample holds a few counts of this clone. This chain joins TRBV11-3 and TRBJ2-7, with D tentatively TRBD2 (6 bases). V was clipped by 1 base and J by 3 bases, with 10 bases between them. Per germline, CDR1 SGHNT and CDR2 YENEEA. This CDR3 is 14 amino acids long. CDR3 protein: CASSLAPSVYEQYF. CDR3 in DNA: TGTGCCAGCAGCTTAGCCCCTAGCGTCTACGAGCAGTACTTC. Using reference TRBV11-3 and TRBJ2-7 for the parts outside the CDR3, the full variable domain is EAGVVQSPRYKIIEKKQPVAFWCNPISGHNTLYWYLQNLGQGPELLIRYENEEAVDDSQLPKDRFSAERLKGVDSTLKIQPAELGDSAVYLCASSLAPSVYEQYFGPGTRLTVT.

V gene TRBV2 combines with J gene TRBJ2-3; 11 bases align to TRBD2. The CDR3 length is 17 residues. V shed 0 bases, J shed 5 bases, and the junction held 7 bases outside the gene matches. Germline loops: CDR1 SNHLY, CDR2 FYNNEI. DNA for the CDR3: TGTGCCAGCAGTGAAGCCCTAGCGGGGGGTTTGATAGATACGCAGTATTTT. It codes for CASSEALAGGLIDTQYF.

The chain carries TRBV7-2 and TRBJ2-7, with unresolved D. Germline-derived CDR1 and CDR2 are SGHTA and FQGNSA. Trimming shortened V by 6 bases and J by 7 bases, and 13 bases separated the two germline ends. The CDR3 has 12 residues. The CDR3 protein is CASSRRTGEQYF. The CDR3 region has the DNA TGTGCCAGCAGTCGACGCACGGGTGAGCAGTACTTC.

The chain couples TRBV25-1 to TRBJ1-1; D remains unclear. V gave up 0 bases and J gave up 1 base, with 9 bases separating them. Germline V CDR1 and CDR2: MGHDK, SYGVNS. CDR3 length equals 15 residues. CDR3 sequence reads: CASSEYGRSNTEAFF. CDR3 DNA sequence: TGTGCCAGCAGTGAATATGGCAGGTCGAACACTGAAGCTTTCTTT.

CDR3: CASSPSRGAYNEQFF. CDR3 DNA sequence: TGCGCCAGCAGCCCTAGCCGGGGGGCTTACAATGAGCAGTTCTTC. The V gene is TRBV5-1, the J gene TRBJ2-1, with D perhaps TRBD2 (7 bases). The CDR3 loop spans 15 amino acids. Trimming removed 4 bases at V and 4 bases at J, with 15 bases between. In germline, CDR1 is SGHRS, CDR2 YFSETQ.

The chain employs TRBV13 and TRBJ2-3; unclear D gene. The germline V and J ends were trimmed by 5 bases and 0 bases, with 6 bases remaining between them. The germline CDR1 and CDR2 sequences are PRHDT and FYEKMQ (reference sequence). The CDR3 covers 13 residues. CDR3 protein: CASSPFSTDTQYF. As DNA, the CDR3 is TGTGCCAGCAGCCCCTTCAGCACAGATACGCAGTATTTT.

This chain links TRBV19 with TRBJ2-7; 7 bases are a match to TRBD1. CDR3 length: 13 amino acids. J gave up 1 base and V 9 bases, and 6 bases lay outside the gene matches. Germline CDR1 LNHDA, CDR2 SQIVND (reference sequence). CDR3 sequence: CASQPTGSYEQYF. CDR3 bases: TGTGCCAGCCAGCCGACAGGGTCCTACGAGCAGTACTTC.

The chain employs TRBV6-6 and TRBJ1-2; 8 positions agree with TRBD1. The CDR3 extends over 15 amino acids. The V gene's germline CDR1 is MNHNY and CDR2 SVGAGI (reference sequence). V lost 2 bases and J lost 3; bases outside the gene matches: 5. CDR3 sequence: CASSYQTGVYYGYTF. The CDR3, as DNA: TGTGCCAGCAGTTACCAGACAGGGGTCTACTATGGCTACACCTTC.

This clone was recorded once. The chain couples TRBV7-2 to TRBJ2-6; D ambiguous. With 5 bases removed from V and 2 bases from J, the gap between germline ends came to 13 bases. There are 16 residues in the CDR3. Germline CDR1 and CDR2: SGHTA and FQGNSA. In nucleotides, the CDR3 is TGTGCCAGCAGCCCTATCGCCGGTCCTGGGGCCAACGTCCTGACTTTC. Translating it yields CASSPIAGPGANVLTF.

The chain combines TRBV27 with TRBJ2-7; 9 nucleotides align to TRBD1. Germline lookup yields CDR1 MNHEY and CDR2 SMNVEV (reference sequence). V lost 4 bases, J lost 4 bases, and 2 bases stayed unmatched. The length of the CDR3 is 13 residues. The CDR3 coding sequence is TGTGCCAGCAGTTGGGGGACAGGGTACGAGCAGTACTTC. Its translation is CASSWGTGYEQYF.

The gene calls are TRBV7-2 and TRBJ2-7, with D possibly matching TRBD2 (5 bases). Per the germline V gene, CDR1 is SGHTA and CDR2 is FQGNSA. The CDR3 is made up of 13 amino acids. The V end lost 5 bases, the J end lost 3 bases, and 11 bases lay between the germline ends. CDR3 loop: CASSAVRGYEQYF. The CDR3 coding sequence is TGTGCCAGCAGCGCAGTACGGGGCTACGAGCAGTACTTC.

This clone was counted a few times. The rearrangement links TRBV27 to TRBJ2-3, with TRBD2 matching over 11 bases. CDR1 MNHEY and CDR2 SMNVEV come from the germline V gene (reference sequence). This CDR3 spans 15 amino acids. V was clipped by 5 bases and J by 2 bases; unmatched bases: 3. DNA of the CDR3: TGTGCCAGCAGTCTAGCGGGGGGTACCACAGATACGCAGTATTTT. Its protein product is CASSLAGGTTDTQYF.

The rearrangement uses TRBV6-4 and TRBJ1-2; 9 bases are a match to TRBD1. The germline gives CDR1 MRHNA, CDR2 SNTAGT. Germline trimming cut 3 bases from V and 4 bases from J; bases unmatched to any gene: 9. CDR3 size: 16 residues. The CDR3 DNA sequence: TGTGCCAGCAGTGAAAAACCGGGACAGGGAGTCTATGGCTACACCTTC. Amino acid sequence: CASSEKPGQGVYGYTF.

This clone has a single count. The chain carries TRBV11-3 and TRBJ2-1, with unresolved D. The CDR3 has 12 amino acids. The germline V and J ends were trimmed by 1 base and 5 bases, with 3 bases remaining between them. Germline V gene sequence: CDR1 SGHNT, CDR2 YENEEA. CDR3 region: CASSLGDNEQFF. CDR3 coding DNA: TGTGCCAGCAGCTTAGGAGACAATGAGCAGTTCTTC.

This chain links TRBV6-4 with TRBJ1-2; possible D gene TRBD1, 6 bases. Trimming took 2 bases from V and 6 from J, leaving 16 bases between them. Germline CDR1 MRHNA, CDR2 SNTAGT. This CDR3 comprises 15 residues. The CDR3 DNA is TGTGCCAGCAGTGACCCCGGGGAGGGGGGGGATGGCTACACCTTC. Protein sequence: CASSDPGEGGDGYTF.